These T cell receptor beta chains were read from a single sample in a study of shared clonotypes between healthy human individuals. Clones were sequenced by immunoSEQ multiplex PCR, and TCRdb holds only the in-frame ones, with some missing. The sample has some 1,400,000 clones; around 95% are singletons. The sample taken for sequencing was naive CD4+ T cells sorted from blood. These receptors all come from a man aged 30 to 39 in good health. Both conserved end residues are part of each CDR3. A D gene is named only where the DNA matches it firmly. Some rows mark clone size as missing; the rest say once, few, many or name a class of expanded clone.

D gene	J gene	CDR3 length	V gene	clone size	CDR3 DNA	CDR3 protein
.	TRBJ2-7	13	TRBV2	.	TGTGCCAGCAGTGTGGACCGATCCTACGAGCAGTACTTC	CASSVDRSYEQYF
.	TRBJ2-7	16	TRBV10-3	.	TGTGCCATCAGTGAGTCGGCTAGCGCAGCATCCTACGAGCAGTACTTC	CAISESASAASYEQYF
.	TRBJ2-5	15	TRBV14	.	TGTGCCAGCAGCCAAGAATTGGGGGCACAAGAGACCCAGTACTTC	CASSQELGAQETQYF
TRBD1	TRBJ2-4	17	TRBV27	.	TGTGCCAGCAGTTTATCCCAAGGGCAGGGGGACAAAAACATTCAGTACTTC	CASSLSQGQGDKNIQYF
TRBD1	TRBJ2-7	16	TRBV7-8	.	TGTGCCAGCAGCTTAATCGACAGGGGCCCCCCCTACGAGCAGTACTTC	CASSLIDRGPPYEQYF
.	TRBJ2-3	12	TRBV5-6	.	TGTGCCAGCAGCTTGGACAGGGATACGCAGTATTTT	CASSLDRDTQYF
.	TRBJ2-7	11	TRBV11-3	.	TGTGCCAGCAGCCACAGCTACGAGCAGTACTTC	CASSHSYEQYF
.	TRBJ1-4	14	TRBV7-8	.	TGTGCCAGCAGCCCGGTGGGGGGCGAGGAAAAACTGTTTTTT	CASSPVGGEEKLFF
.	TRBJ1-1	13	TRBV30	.	TGTGCCTGGAGTGTGAAGATAAACACTGAAGCTTTCTTT	CAWSVKINTEAFF
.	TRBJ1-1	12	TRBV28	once	TGTGCCAGCAGGGAGGAGAACACTGAAGCTTTCTTT	CASREENTEAFF
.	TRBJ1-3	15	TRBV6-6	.	TGTGCCAGCAAGAGGGGCGGGGTTAATGGAAACACCATATATTTT	CASKRGGVNGNTIYF
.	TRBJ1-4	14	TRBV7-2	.	TGTGCCAGCAGGCAAGGGGCCCCTAATGAAAAACTGTTTTTT	CASRQGAPNEKLFF
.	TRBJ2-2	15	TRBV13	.	TGTGCCAGCAGCCATGGACAGATCCTGGTCGGGGAGCTGTTTTTT	CASSHGQILVGELFF
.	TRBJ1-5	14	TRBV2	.	TGTGCCAGCAGTGAAGCGCGAAGGAATCAGCCCCAGCATTTT	CASSEARRNQPQHF
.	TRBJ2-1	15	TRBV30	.	TGTGCCTGGAGGGGACCGGGACAAAACTACAATGAGCAGTTCTTC	CAWRGPGQNYNEQFF
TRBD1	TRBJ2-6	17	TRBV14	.	TGTGCCAGCAGCCTTCGGACAGGGCTAGGTGGGGCCAACGTCCTGACTTTC	CASSLRTGLGGANVLTF
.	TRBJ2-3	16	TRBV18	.	TGTGCCAGCTCACCAGGAACAAGGGGAAGCACAGATACGCAGTATTTT	CASSPGTRGSTDTQYF
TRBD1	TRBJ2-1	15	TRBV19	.	TGTGCCAGTAGTACCCGGGACAGGGTGTACAATGAGCAGTTCTTC	CASSTRDRVYNEQFF
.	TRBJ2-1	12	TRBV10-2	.	TGCGCCAGCATTGGGAACTACAATGAGCAGTTCTTC	CASIGNYNEQFF
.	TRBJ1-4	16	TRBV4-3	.	TGCGCCAGCAGCCAAGATCTGGCGGCAACTAATGAAAAACTGTTTTTT	CASSQDLAATNEKLFF
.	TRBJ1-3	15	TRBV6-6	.	TGTGCCAGCAGTTACGGGCCAGGGGCTGGAAACACCATATATTTT	CASSYGPGAGNTIYF
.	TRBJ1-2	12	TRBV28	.	TGTGCCAGCAGCCCGGAGGACTATGGCTACACCTTC	CASSPEDYGYTF
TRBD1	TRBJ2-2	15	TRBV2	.	TGTGCCAGCAGCCCGGGACAGGGTAACACCGGGGAGCTGTTTTTT	CASSPGQGNTGELFF
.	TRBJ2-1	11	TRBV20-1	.	TGCAGTGCTTACAGGTTCACTGAGCAGTTCTTC	CSAYRFTEQFF
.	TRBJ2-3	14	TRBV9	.	TGTGCCAGCAGCGTCGAGCGGAGCACAGATACGCAGTATTTT	CASSVERSTDTQYF
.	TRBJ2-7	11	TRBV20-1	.	TGCAGTGCTATGAGGGGGGTCGAGCAGTACTTC	CSAMRGVEQYF
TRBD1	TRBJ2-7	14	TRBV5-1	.	TGCGCCAGCAGCTCGGGGACAGGGTCCTACGAGCAGTACTTC	CASSSGTGSYEQYF
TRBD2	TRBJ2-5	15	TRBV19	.	TGTGCCAGTAGCCCTATGGGGCTGGCTAGCGGGACCCAGTACTTC	CASSPMGLASGTQYF
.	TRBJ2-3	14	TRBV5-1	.	TGCGCCAGCAGCTTCGGGGGGCGGGGAGATACGCAGTATTTT	CASSFGGRGDTQYF